A single sample gave rise to the 9 T cell receptor beta chains below, sequenced in a study of T cell changes during pregnancy in multiple sclerosis. Assay used: immunoSEQ multiplex PCR; TCRdb lists only in-frame clones, some missing. The sample contains tens of thousands of clones, around 90% of which appear only once. Sample: CD8+ T cells from peripheral blood mononuclear cells, taken before pregnancy. These receptor sequences come from a female donor with multiple sclerosis, enrolled in a pregnancy study.

This chain uses TRBV27 with TRBJ1-2, with D possibly TRBD1 on 5 matching bases. V gave up 8 bases and J gave up 4 bases, with 11 bases separating them. The CDR3 runs 12 residues. Germline V gives CDR1 MNHEY, CDR2 SMNVEV (reference sequence). CDR3 in amino acids: CASWTGGYGYTF. In DNA form, the CDR3 reads TGTGCCAGCTGGACCGGGGGCTATGGCTACACCTTC.

This clone came up once. CDR3 nucleotides: TGTGCCAGCAGCCCCCACGACACCGATCTTTCCTACAATGAGCAGTTCTTC. Translated, it gives CASSPHDTDLSYNEQFF. This chain connects TRBV9 to TRBJ2-1, with D unclear. This CDR3 has 17 residues. Trimming left V 4 bases short and J 1 base short, with 18 bases between. Germline CDR1 SGDLS, CDR2 YYNGEE.

The rearrangement joins TRBV6-5 to TRBJ2-5; the D gene is possibly TRBD2 (6 bases). Between the trimmed V and J ends, which lost 6 bases and 5 bases, there was a span of 10 bases. Germline CDR1 and CDR2: MNHEY and SVGAGI. CDR3 length: 12 residues. CDR3 region: CASRDAGETQYF. Here the CDR3 DNA reads TGTGCCAGCAGGGATGCGGGGGAGACCCAGTACTTC.

This chain connects TRBV2 to TRBJ2-5, with 9 bases lining up with TRBD2. Gene TRBJ2-7 matches the end of the DNA better, so the J call may be wrong. Germline CDR1 reads SNHLY; CDR2 reads FYNNEI. The CDR3 covers 15 residues. The CDR3 DNA is TGTGCCAGCAGTGCGCCGAGACTAGCGGCCTACGAGCAGTACTTC. This translates into CASSAPRLAAYEQYF.

The rearrangement uses TRBV10-2 and TRBJ1-2; D possibly corresponds to TRBD1 (5 bases). Germline values: CDR1 WSHSY, CDR2 SAAADI. Trimming removed 3 bases at V and 0 bases at J, with 8 bases between. CDR3 length: 14 residues. CDR3 loop: CASSDRGANYGYTF. The CDR3 DNA sequence: TGCGCCAGCAGTGATCGGGGGGCTAACTATGGCTACACCTTC.

The rearrangement uses TRBV6-4 and TRBJ2-1; 9 bases are shared with TRBD1. This CDR3 contains 16 residues. With 2 bases clipped from V and 4 bases from J, the junction kept 6 bases outside the gene matches. Germline loops: CDR1 MRHNA, CDR2 SNTAGT. This CDR3 reads CASSDIGTGSYNEQFF. The CDR3, as DNA: TGTGCCAGCAGTGACATTGGGACAGGGTCTTACAATGAGCAGTTCTTC.

The chain is built from TRBV7-3 and TRBJ1-1; 7 nucleotides align to TRBD1. Trimming at V came to 4 bases and at J to 6 bases, leaving 5 bases not matched to a gene. Germline-derived CDR1 and CDR2 are SGHTA and FQGTGA. This CDR3 is 13 amino acids long. CDR3 protein: CASSSGTAAEAFF. CDR3 bases: TGTGCCAGCAGCTCCGGGACAGCGGCTGAAGCTTTCTTT.

The V call is TRBV19, the J call TRBJ2-7, with D perhaps TRBD2 (6 bases). The CDR3 totals 15 residues. Germline values: CDR1 LNHDA, CDR2 SQIVND (reference sequence). Trimming took off 1 base at V and 3 bases at J, with 13 bases between the two ends. The CDR3: CASSIAGEGIYEQYF. CDR3 coding DNA: TGTGCCAGTAGTATAGCGGGGGAAGGGATCTACGAGCAGTACTTC.

This sequence joins TRBV10-3 and TRBJ2-5, with unresolved D. CDR1 and CDR2 (germline): ENHRY, SYGVKD. The V gene lost 0 bases and the J gene lost 2 bases, with 10 bases spanning the gap. The length of the CDR3 is 15 residues. The CDR3 DNA reads TGTGCCATCAGTGAGTCGAGGTCAGCGCAAGAGACCCAGTACTTC. Translated: CAISESRSAQETQYF.